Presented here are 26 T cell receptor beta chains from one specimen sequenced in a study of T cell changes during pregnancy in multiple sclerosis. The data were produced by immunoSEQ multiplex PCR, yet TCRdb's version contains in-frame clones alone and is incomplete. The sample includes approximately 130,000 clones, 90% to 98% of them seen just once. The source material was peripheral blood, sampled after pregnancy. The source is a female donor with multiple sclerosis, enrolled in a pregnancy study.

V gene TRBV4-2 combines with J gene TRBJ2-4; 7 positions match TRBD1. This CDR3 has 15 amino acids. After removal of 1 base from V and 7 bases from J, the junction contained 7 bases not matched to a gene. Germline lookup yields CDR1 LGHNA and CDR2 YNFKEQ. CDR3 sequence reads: CASSQGDGTANIQYF. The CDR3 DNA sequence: TGTGCCAGCAGCCAAGGAGACGGGACAGCGAACATTCAGTACTTC.

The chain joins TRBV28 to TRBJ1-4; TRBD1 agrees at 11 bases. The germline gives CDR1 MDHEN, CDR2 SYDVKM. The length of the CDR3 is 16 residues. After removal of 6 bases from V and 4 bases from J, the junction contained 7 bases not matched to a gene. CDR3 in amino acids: CASSRTGGGLNEKLFF. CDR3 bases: TGTGCCAGCAGCCGGACAGGGGGCGGACTTAATGAAAAACTGTTTTTT.

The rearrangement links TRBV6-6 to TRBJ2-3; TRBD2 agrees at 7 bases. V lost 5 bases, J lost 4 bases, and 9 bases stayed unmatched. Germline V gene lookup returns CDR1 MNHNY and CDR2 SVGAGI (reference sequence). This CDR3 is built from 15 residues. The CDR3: CASSIGGSFPDTQYF. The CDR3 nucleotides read TGTGCCAGCAGTATTGGCGGGAGTTTCCCAGATACGCAGTATTTT.

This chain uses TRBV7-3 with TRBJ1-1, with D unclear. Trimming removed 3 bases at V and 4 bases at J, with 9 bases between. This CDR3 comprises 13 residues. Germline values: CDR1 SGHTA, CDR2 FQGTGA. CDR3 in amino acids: CASSFGVATEAFF. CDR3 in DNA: TGTGCCAGCAGCTTTGGTGTGGCCACTGAAGCTTTCTTT.

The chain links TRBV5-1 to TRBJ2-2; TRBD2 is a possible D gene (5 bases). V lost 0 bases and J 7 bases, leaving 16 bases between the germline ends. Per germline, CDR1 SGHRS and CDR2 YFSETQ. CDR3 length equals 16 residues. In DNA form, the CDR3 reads TGCGCCAGCAGCTTGGATGAGGGAATGCACAACGGGGAGCTGTTTTTT. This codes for CASSLDEGMHNGELFF.

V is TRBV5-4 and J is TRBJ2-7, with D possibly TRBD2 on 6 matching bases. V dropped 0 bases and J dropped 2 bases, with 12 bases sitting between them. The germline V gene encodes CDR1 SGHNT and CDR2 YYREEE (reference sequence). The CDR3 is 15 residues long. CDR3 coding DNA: TGTGCCAGCAGCTTGGCCGGGACTGGTACCTACGAGCAGTACTTC. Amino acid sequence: CASSLAGTGTYEQYF.

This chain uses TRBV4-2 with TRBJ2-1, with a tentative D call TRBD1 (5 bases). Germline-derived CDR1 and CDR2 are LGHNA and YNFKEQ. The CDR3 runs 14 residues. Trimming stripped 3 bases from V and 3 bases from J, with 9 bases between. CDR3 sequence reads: CASSHTDNYNEQFF. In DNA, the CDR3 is TGTGCCAGCAGCCATACGGACAACTACAATGAGCAGTTCTTC.

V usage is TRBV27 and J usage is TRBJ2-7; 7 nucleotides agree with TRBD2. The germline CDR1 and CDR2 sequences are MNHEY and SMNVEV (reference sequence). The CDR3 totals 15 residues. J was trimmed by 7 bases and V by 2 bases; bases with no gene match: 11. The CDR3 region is CASSLGSGEGREQYF. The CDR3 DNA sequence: TGTGCCAGCAGTTTAGGCTCGGGGGAGGGTCGAGAGCAGTACTTC.

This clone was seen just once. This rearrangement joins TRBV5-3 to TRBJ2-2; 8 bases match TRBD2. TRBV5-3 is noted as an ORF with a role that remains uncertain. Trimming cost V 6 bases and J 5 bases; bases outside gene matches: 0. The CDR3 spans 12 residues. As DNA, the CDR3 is TGTGCCAGAACTAGCGGGACCGGGGAGCTGTTTTTT. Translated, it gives CARTSGTGELFF.

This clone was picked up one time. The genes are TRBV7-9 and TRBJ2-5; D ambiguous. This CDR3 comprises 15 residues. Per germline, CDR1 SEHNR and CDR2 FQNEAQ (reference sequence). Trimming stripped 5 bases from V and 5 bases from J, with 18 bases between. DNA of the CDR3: TGTGCCAGCAGCCAGCCGGTGGGCCTAAAGGAGACCCAGTACTTC. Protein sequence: CASSQPVGLKETQYF.

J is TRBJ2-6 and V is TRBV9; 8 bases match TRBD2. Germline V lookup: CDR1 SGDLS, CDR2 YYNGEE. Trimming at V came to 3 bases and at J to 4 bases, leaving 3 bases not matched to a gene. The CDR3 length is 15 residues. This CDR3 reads CASSAREGGANVLTF. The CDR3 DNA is TGTGCCAGCAGCGCCCGGGAGGGGGGGGCCAACGTCCTGACTTTC.

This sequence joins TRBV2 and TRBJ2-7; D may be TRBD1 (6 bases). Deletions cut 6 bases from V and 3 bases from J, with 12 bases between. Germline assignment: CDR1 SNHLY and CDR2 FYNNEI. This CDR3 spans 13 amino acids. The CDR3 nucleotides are TGTGCCAGCAGCGAGAGGGGGAGCTACGAGCAGTACTTC. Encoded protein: CASSERGSYEQYF.

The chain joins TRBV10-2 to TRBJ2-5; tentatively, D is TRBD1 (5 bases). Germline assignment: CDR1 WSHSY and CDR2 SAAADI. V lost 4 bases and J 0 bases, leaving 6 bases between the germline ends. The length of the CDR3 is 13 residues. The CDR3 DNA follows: TGCGCCAGCAGTGTAGGGGACCAAGAGACCCAGTACTTC. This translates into CASSVGDQETQYF.

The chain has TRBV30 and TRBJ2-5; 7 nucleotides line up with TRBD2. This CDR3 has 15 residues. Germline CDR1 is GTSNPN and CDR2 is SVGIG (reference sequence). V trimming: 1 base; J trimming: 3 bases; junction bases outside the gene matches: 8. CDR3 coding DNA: TGTGCCTGGAGTGCCGAGGGCGGGGGAGAAGAGACCCAGTACTTC. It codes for CAWSAEGGGEETQYF.

The CDR3 is CSVDGQGAWDEQFF. CDR3 coding DNA: TGCAGCGTTGACGGACAGGGGGCATGGGATGAGCAGTTCTTC. The rearrangement links TRBV29-1 to TRBJ2-1; 11 bases line up with TRBD1. Trimming at V came to 3 bases and at J to 8 bases, leaving 6 bases not matched to a gene. This CDR3 is built from 14 residues. In germline, CDR1 is SQVTM, CDR2 ANQGSEA.

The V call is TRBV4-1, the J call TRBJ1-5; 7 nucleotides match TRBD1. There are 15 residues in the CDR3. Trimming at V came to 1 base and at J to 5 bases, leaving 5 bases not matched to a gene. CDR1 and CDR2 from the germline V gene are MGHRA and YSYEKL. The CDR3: CASSQADRIDQPQHF. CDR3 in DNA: TGCGCCAGCAGCCAAGCGGACAGGATCGATCAGCCCCAGCATTTT.

The CDR3 DNA sequence: TGTGCCAGCAGCAAAGCGAGGGGGTCGGGCACCTTC. Amino acid sequence: CASSKARGSGTF. The chain couples TRBV21-1 to TRBJ1-2; the DNA was not used to check the table's D call, TRBD1. TRBV21-1 is an annotated pseudogene. The CDR3 is 12 amino acids.

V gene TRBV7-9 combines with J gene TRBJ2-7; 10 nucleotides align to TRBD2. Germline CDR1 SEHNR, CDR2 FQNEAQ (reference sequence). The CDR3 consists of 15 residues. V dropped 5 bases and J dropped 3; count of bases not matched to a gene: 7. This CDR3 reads CASSPGLAEIYEQYF. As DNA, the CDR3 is TGTGCCAGCAGCCCAGGACTAGCGGAGATCTACGAGCAGTACTTC.

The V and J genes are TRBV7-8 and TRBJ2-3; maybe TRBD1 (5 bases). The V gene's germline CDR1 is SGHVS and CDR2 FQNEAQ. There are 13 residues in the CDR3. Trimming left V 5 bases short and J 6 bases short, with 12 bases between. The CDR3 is CASSPGMGDTQYF. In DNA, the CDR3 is TGTGCCAGCAGCCCAGGGATGGGGGATACGCAGTATTTT.

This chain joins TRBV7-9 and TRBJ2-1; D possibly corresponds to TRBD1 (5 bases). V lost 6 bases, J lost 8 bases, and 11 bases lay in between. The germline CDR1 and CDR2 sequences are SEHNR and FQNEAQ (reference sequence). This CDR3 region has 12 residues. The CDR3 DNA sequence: TGTGCCAGCAGACTTCAGGGCGATGAGCAGTTCTTC. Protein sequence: CASRLQGDEQFF.

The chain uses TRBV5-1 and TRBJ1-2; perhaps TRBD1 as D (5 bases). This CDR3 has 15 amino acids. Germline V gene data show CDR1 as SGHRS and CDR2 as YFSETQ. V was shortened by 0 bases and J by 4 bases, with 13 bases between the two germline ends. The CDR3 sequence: CASSLATGGFYGYTF. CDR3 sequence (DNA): TGCGCCAGCAGCTTGGCCACGGGGGGATTCTATGGCTACACCTTC.

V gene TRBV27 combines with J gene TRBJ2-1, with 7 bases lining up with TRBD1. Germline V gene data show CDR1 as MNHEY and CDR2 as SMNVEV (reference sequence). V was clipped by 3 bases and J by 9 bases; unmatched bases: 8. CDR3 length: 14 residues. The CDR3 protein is CASSFEGARSEQFF. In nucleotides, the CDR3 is TGTGCCAGCAGTTTTGAGGGGGCGCGCAGTGAGCAGTTCTTC.

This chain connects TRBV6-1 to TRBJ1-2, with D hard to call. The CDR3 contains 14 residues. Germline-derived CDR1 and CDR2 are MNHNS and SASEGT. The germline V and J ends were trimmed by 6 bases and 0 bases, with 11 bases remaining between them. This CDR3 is CASSAYEANYGYTF. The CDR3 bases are TGTGCCAGCAGCGCCTACGAAGCTAACTATGGCTACACCTTC.

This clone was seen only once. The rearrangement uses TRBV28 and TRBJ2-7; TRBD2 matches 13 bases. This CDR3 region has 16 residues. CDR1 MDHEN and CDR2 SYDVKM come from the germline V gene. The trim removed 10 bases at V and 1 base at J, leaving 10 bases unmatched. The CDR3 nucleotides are TGTGCCACCGGCGGACTAGCGGGAGAGTTATCCTACGAGCAGTACTTC. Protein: CATGGLAGELSYEQYF.

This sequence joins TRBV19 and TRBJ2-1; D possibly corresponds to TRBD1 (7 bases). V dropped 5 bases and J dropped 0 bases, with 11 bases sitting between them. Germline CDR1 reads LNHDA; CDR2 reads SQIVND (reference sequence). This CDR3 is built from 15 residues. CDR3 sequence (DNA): TGTGCCAGTAGTTCAGGGGGGAACTCCTACAATGAGCAGTTCTTC. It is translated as CASSSGGNSYNEQFF.

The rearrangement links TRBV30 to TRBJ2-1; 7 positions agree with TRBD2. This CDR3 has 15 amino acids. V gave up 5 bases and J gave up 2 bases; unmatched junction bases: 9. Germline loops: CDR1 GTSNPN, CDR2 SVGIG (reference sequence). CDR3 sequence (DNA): TGTGCCTGGGGGGCTGGCGGGAGAGCCTACAATGAGCAGTTCTTC. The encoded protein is CAWGAGGRAYNEQFF.